The rows below give T cell receptor beta chains drawn from one sample of a study of blood T cell repertoires in COVID-19. The protocol was immunoSEQ multiplex PCR, while the TCRdb copy is restricted to in-frame clones and leaves out a portion. The table lists approximately 300,000 clones, 85% of them singletons. Source material: PBMCs or T cells enriched from blood (not recorded which). These receptors came from a woman aged 30 to 39 who had been exposed to COVID-19. Each CDR3 is given with its conserved first and last residue. A D gene is named only where the DNA matches it firmly. Only part of the rows carry a size: once, few, many, or a class if the clone is expanded.

v_call	clone_size	j_call	d_call	cdr3_aa	cdr3_nt
TRBV19	-	TRBJ1-2	TRBD1	CASSKGQFVLYGYTF	TGTGCCAGTAGTAAGGGACAGTTTGTCCTATATGGCTACACCTTC
TRBV10-1	-	TRBJ2-2	TRBD1	CASSESLGQPDTGELFF	TGCGCCAGCAGTGAGTCGTTGGGACAGCCGGACACCGGGGAGCTGTTTTTT
TRBV29-1	many	TRBJ2-3	TRBD2	CSADSGNTDTQYF	TGCAGCGCCGATAGCGGGAATACAGATACGCAGTATTTT
TRBV27	-	TRBJ1-6	-	CASSLRSRGDSPLHF	TGTGCCAGCAGTTTACGGTCGCGGGGGGATTCACCCCTCCACTTT
TRBV28	-	TRBJ2-3	-	CASILRLGLLDTQYF	TGTGCCAGCATACTAAGACTAGGTCTCTTGGATACGCAGTATTTT
TRBV5-6	-	TRBJ2-3	TRBD2	CASSLGFSSGRWNTQYF	TGTGCCAGCAGCTTGGGGTTTAGTAGCGGGAGGTGGAATACGCAGTATTTT
TRBV3-1/TRBV3-2	-	TRBJ2-7	TRBD2	CASSKGLAGGRVSYEQYF	TGTGCCAGCAGCAAGGGACTAGCGGGAGGGCGTGTTAGCTACGAGCAGTACTTC
TRBV5-1	few	TRBJ2-1	TRBD2	CASSPLPGLAGDEQFF	TGCGCCAGCAGCCCACTACCGGGACTAGCGGGGGATGAGCAGTTCTTC
TRBV12-3/TRBV12-4	once	TRBJ1-5	-	CASRIEAQPQHF	TGTGCCAGCAGAATAGAGGCACAGCCCCAGCATTTT
TRBV12-5	once	TRBJ2-1	TRBD1	CASGLEGTGYLNEQFF	TGTGCTAGTGGTTTGGAAGGGACAGGGTATCTCAATGAGCAGTTCTTC
TRBV30	once	TRBJ2-7	-	CAWSGYLVDEQYF	TGTGCCTGGAGTGGTTACTTAGTCGACGAGCAGTACTTC
TRBV3-1/TRBV3-2	-	TRBJ2-7	TRBD2	CASVGGTPTYEQYF	TGTGCCAGCGTCGGGGGGACTCCGACCTACGAGCAGTACTTC
TRBV7-3	-	TRBJ2-1	TRBD2	CASSSQTSGAPIYNEQFF	TGTGCCAGCAGCTCCCAGACTAGCGGGGCTCCAATATACAATGAGCAGTTCTTC
TRBV10-3	-	TRBJ1-3	-	CAISESSRVGNTIYF	TGTGCCATCAGTGAATCCAGCAGGGTGGGAAACACCATATATTTT
TRBV4-1	-	TRBJ2-6	TRBD1	CASSQDRGQRASGANVLTF	TGCGCCAGCAGCCAAGATCGGGGACAGAGAGCCTCTGGGGCCAACGTCCTGACTTTC
TRBV2	-	TRBJ2-1	-	CASSGQAFEQFF	TGTGCCAGCAGTGGACAGGCCTTTGAGCAGTTCTTC
TRBV11-1	few	TRBJ1-6	TRBD1	CASSPTSTGGTPLHF	TGTGCCAGCAGCCCTACTTCGACAGGGGGAACACCCCTCCACTTT
TRBV29-1	-	TRBJ1-2	-	CSVDQGGAYGYTF	TGCAGCGTTGACCAGGGCGGTGCCTATGGCTACACCTTC
TRBV15	-	TRBJ1-1	TRBD1	CAIGTGMISEAFF	TGTGCCATAGGGACAGGGATGATTTCTGAAGCTTTCTTT
TRBV27	-	TRBJ1-4	-	CASSPPGTNEKLFF	TGTGCCAGCAGTCCCCCAGGAACTAATGAAAAACTGTTTTTT
TRBV9	-	TRBJ2-3	-	CASRQGTEDTQYF	TGTGCCAGCAGGCAGGGAACTGAAGATACGCAGTATTTT
TRBV10-1	-	TRBJ2-4	TRBD2	CASSESGLAGAKNIQYF	TGCGCCAGCAGTGAGTCGGGGCTAGCGGGAGCCAAAAACATTCAGTACTTC
TRBV27	-	TRBJ1-2	TRBD1	CASSIGTGSLYGYTF	TGTGCCAGCAGTATCGGGACAGGGTCGCTTTATGGCTACACCTTC
TRBV29-1	-	TRBJ2-5	-	CKSCSPGYKTQYF	TGCAAAAGCTGTTCTCCCGGGTACAAGACCCAGTACTTC
TRBV30	-	TRBJ1-3	-	CAWSLHQGNTIYF	TGTGCCTGGAGCCTACACCAGGGGAACACCATATATTTT
TRBV19	-	TRBJ2-1	TRBD2	CASRTQTSFINEQFF	TGTGCCAGTAGGACCCAGACTAGCTTTATAAATGAGCAGTTCTTC
TRBV19	-	TRBJ1-2	-	CASSEPQRGYTF	TGTGCCAGTAGCGAGCCCCAGCGGGGCTACACCTTC
TRBV11-3	-	TRBJ2-3	TRBD1	CASSLDPGTGRPDTQYF	TGTGCCAGCAGCTTAGACCCGGGGACAGGGAGGCCAGATACGCAGTATTTT
TRBV21-1	-	TRBJ2-1	-	CASSKMEGYNEQFF	TGTGCCAGCAGCAAAATGGAGGGGTACAATGAGCAGTTCTTC
TRBV2	-	TRBJ1-4	TRBD1	CASIYLDRREINEKLFF	TGTGCCAGCATTTATCTGGACAGGAGAGAGATAAATGAAAAACTGTTTTTT
TRBV3-1/TRBV3-2	-	TRBJ1-3	-	CASSQRGNTIYF	TGTGCCAGCAGCCAACGGGGAAACACCATATATTTT
TRBV7-8	-	TRBJ1-2	TRBD1	CASTAAGGQGAPFYGYTF	TGTGCCAGCACCGCGGCCGGTGGACAGGGGGCGCCGTTTTATGGCTACACCTTC
TRBV4-2	-	TRBJ2-2	TRBD2	CASSQVAGRLSGELFF	TGTGCCAGCAGCCAAGTAGCGGGGAGGTTGTCCGGGGAGCTGTTTTTT
TRBV27	-	TRBJ2-5	-	CASSLTARGTQYF	TGTGCCAGCAGTTTAACCGCCCGGGGGACCCAGTACTTC
TRBV29-1	-	TRBJ2-7	-	CSVLRAPYEQYF	TGCAGCGTTCTGCGGGCACCCTACGAGCAGTACTTC
TRBV10-3	once	TRBJ1-3	TRBD1	CAISPGMGQGESGPGNTIYF	TGTGCCATCAGCCCCGGGATGGGACAGGGGGAATCGGGCCCTGGAAACACCATATATTTT
TRBV9	-	TRBJ2-7	TRBD1	CASSFGQGYEQYF	TGTGCCAGCAGTTTCGGACAGGGCTACGAGCAGTACTTC
TRBV11-2	once	TRBJ1-2	-	CASSFARGGYTF	TGTGCCAGCAGCTTTGCTAGGGGCGGCTACACCTTC
TRBV25-1	once	TRBJ1-5	TRBD1	CASSDRGNQPQHF	TGTGCCAGCAGCGACAGGGGAAATCAGCCCCAGCATTTT
TRBV11-2	-	TRBJ1-4	TRBD1	CASSLESGQGLEKLFF	TGTGCCAGCAGCTTAGAAAGTGGACAGGGGTTGGAAAAACTGTTTTTT
TRBV3-1/TRBV3-2	-	TRBJ1-2	TRBD1	CASSQDWTGGRTNYGYTF	TGTGCCAGCAGCCAAGATTGGACAGGGGGCCGAACAAACTATGGCTACACCTTC
TRBV7-2	few	TRBJ1-2	TRBD1	CASSLRTTGELGYTF	TGTGCCAGCAGCTTACGGACGACAGGGGAATTGGGCTACACCTTC
TRBV6-1	-	TRBJ2-1	TRBD2	CASSEAGRLNNEQFF	TGTGCCAGCAGCGAAGCGGGGCGGCTAAACAATGAGCAGTTCTTC
TRBV6-6	-	TRBJ2-5	-	CASSPGSQETQYF	TGTGCCAGCAGTCCGGGGTCCCAAGAGACCCAGTACTTC
TRBV7-9	-	TRBJ2-7	-	CASSFSGQAYEQYF	TGTGCCAGCAGCTTTAGCGGACAAGCCTACGAGCAGTACTTC
TRBV28	-	TRBJ1-3	-	CASKPGGSSGNTIYF	TGTGCCAGCAAACCTGGGGGGTCCTCTGGAAACACCATATATTTT
TRBV19	-	TRBJ1-1	-	CASSIQISNTEAFF	TGTGCCAGTAGTATACAGATCTCGAACACTGAAGCTTTCTTT
TRBV5-1	few	TRBJ1-2	-	CASSATGGASYGYTF	TGCGCCAGCAGCGCTACCGGGGGGGCTAGCTATGGCTACACCTTC
TRBV7-2	-	TRBJ2-2	-	CASSPQRPNTGELFF	TGTGCCAGCAGCCCTCAGCGCCCGAACACCGGGGAGCTGTTTTTT
TRBV6-4	-	TRBJ1-6	-	CASSEGGNSPLHF	TGTGCCAGCAGTGAGGGGGGGAATTCACCCCTCCACTTT
TRBV10-1	-	TRBJ1-2	-	CASSASPNYGYTF	TGCGCCAGCAGTGCGAGCCCTAACTATGGCTACACCTTC
TRBV27	-	TRBJ1-1	TRBD1	CASCKRVAGQESTEAFF	TGTGCCAGCTGTAAACGAGTTGCGGGACAGGAGAGCACTGAAGCTTTCTTT
TRBV3-1/TRBV3-2	-	TRBJ2-1	TRBD2	CASSRPPSGNSYNEQFF	TGTGCCAGCAGCCGCCCACCTAGCGGAAACTCCTACAATGAGCAGTTCTTC
TRBV6-5	-	TRBJ1-4	-	CASNTGKRTNEKLFF	TGTGCCAGCAACACAGGGAAGAGAACTAATGAAAAACTGTTTTTT